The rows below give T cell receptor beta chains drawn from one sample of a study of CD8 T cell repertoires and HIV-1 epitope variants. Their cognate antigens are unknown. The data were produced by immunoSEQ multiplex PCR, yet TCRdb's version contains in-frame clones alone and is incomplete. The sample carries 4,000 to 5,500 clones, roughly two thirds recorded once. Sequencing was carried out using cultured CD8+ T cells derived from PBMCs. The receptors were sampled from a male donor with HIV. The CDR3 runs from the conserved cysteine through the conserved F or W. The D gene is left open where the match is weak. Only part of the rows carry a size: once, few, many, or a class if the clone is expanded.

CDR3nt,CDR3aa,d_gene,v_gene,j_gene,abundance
TGTGCCAGCACCCCGACCACGACTAGCGGGCGTAGCACAGATACGCAGTATTTT,CASTPTTTSGRSTDTQYF,TRBD2,TRBV27,TRBJ2-3,few
TGTGCCAGCAGCTTTAACCTCGACGGCTATGAGCAGTTCTTC,CASSFNLDGYEQFF,NA,TRBV5-6,TRBJ2-1,NA
TGTGCCAGCAGCTTTGATAGGGGCACAGATACGCAGTATTTT,CASSFDRGTDTQYF,NA,TRBV11-2,TRBJ2-3,NA
TGTGCCAGCAGCTTGGGAGGCGGGGGGCAGCCTGATCGAGACTTC,CASSLGGGGQPDRDF,TRBD2,TRBV5-5,TRBJ2-7,once
TGTGCCAGCAGCCAGCAGGGGGGCACTGAAGCTTTCTTT,CASSQQGGTEAFF,TRBD1,TRBV5-4,TRBJ1-1,NA
TGTGCCAGCAGTCCGATAGGACAGGGGGACACTGAAGCTTTCTTT,CASSPIGQGDTEAFF,TRBD1,TRBV28,TRBJ1-1,few
TGTGCCAGCAGCTTAGGAGGGACTCGGGGCAATCAGCCCCAGCATTTT,CASSLGGTRGNQPQHF,NA,TRBV7-8,TRBJ1-5,NA
TGTGCCAGCAGTTTAAATGTGAATTCACCCCTCCACTTT,CASSLNVNSPLHF,NA,TRBV28,TRBJ1-6,NA
TGTGCCAGCAGCGTAGCGGCAGAGGGCTATGGCTACACCTTC,CASSVAAEGYGYTF,NA,TRBV9,TRBJ1-2,NA
TGTGCCAGCAGGGTTTGTATAGCTACACTTCGCACTGAAGCTTTCTTT,CASRVCIATLRTEAFF,NA,TRBV21-1,TRBJ1-1,NA
TGTGCCAGCAGGAACGGGGCGAGGGATGAAAAACTGTTTTTT,CASRNGARDEKLFF,NA,TRBV6-6,TRBJ1-4,NA
TGTGCCAGCAGTTTAAACATCAATGAGCAGTTCTTC,CASSLNINEQFF,NA,TRBV28,TRBJ2-1,NA
TGTGCCAGCAGTTACTCCGGGCACTACGAGCAGTACTTC,CASSYSGHYEQYF,NA,TRBV6-5,TRBJ2-7,NA
TGTGCCAGTAGTATAGATACAGTGAACACTGAAGCTTTCTTT,CASSIDTVNTEAFF,NA,TRBV19,TRBJ1-1,NA
TGCGCCAGCAGCCAAGAAGCTGTAGTGGGGGCGCGAGCTTTCTTT,CASSQEAVVGARAFF,NA,TRBV4-3,TRBJ1-1,NA
TGTGCCAGCAGTGGGCTACACCCCGAAGCTTTCTTT,CASSGLHPEAFF,NA,TRBV2,TRBJ1-1,NA
TGTGCCAGCAGCCCTTGGACAGGGGTAACCGGGGAGCTGTTTTTT,CASSPWTGVTGELFF,TRBD1,TRBV5-4,TRBJ2-2,NA
TGTGCCACCAGGCCTCCCGGCGGGAGACAGGATGAGCAGTTCTTC,CATRPPGGRQDEQFF,NA,TRBV15,TRBJ2-1,NA
TGTGCCAGCAGCTCCACTAGCGACTACAATGAGCAGTTCTTC,CASSSTSDYNEQFF,TRBD2,TRBV13,TRBJ2-1,NA
TGTGCCACCAGCCGGGGGGCCGGGTACGAGCAGTACTTC,CATSRGAGYEQYF,NA,TRBV15,TRBJ2-7,NA
TGTGCCAGCAGTTCCCTACCAGGGTGGTACGAGCAGTACTTC,CASSSLPGWYEQYF,NA,TRBV6-5,TRBJ2-7,once
TGTGCCAGCAGCTTAGTAGGAGGGTCCGGCTACGAGCAGTACTTC,CASSLVGGSGYEQYF,NA,TRBV7-9,TRBJ2-7,NA
TGTGCCTGGAGTACCGGGACAGGGGCGAACGAGCAGTACTTC,CAWSTGTGANEQYF,TRBD1,TRBV30,TRBJ2-7,NA
TGCGCCAGCAGCCCGGGACAGGGAAATCAGCCCCAGCATTTT,CASSPGQGNQPQHF,TRBD1,TRBV4-1,TRBJ1-5,NA
TGTGCCAGCAGCTTGGAATCGTCAGGGAGGATGAACACTGAAGCTTTCTTT,CASSLESSGRMNTEAFF,NA,TRBV5-6,TRBJ1-1,few
TGTGCCAGCAGTGCCCTGGACAGGACTAGCGTGGAGCAGTTCTTC,CASSALDRTSVEQFF,TRBD2,TRBV2,TRBJ2-1,NA
TGTGCCTGGAGTCTGTTGAACACTGAAGCTTTCTTT,CAWSLLNTEAFF,NA,TRBV30,TRBJ1-1,NA
TGTGCCAGCAGCGCACCAACTCGGAACACTGAAGCTTTCTTT,CASSAPTRNTEAFF,NA,TRBV9,TRBJ1-1,NA
TGCGCCAGCAGCCAAGATTGGCAGGCCGGGGCCAACGTCCTGACTTTC,CASSQDWQAGANVLTF,NA,TRBV4-3,TRBJ2-6,NA
TGTGCCAGTAGTATCGGGACTAGCGCCGCCGGGGATGAGCAGTTCTTC,CASSIGTSAAGDEQFF,TRBD2,TRBV19,TRBJ2-1,NA
TGTGCCTGGACTTTTGGACAGGGGGCCGGGAATGAGCAGTTCTTC,CAWTFGQGAGNEQFF,TRBD1,TRBV30,TRBJ2-1,NA
TGCAGCGCCGGGGTGGGACGGATGAACACTGAAGCTTTCTTT,CSAGVGRMNTEAFF,NA,TRBV29-1,TRBJ1-1,NA
TGTGCCAGCAGCTTGGTCCGGACAGGCCTCTACGAGCAGTACTTC,CASSLVRTGLYEQYF,TRBD1,TRBV5-5,TRBJ2-7,NA
TGTGCCAGCAGTGAGCGGAGGACCTATAATTCACCCCTCCACTTT,CASSERRTYNSPLHF,NA,TRBV25-1,TRBJ1-6,NA
TGTGCCAGCAGTTCGACTAGCGGAAGCACAGATACGCAGTATTTT,CASSSTSGSTDTQYF,TRBD2,TRBV6-5,TRBJ2-3,NA
TGTGCCAGCACGGCCGACTCTGTTAGCACAGATACGCAGTATTTT,CASTADSVSTDTQYF,NA,TRBV28,TRBJ2-3,NA
TGTGCCAGCAGTTTCTCCGGGCTGGGCACTGAAGCTTTCTTT,CASSFSGLGTEAFF,NA,TRBV27,TRBJ1-1,NA
TGTGCCAGCAGCCCCGTATGGTCCGCGATGGTGGACACTGAAGCTTTCTTT,CASSPVWSAMVDTEAFF,NA,TRBV5-6,TRBJ1-1,NA